These 12 T cell receptor beta chains were sequenced from one sample in a study of T cell responses to AZD1222 COVID-19 vaccine. The data were produced by immunoSEQ multiplex PCR, yet TCRdb's version contains in-frame clones alone and is incomplete. The sample has 75,000 to 95,000 clones, approximately 89% seen once. The input for sequencing was peripheral blood, taken 28 days after the second AZD1222 dose. The receptors stem from an adult who received the AZD1222 COVID-19 vaccine.

CDR3 region: CASSLDSGNEQYV. Here the CDR3 DNA reads TGTGCCAGCAGCTTAGATTCGGGTAACGAGCAGTACGTC. The rearrangement uses TRBV11-2 and TRBJ2-7; unclear D gene. Trimming removed 0 bases from V and 5 bases from J, with 8 bases in between. From germline, CDR1 is SGHAT and CDR2 FQNNGV. The CDR3 has 13 amino acids.

V usage is TRBV6-5 and J usage is TRBJ1-2, with D perhaps matching TRBD1 (5 bases). Trimming cost V 2 bases and J 1 base, with 8 bases left between them. Germline-derived CDR1 and CDR2 are MNHEY and SVGAGI. The CDR3 runs to 14 residues. CDR3 nucleotides: TGTGCCAGCAGTTACGGGGGGTATAACTATGGCTACACCTTC. It is translated as CASSYGGYNYGYTF.

J is TRBJ2-7 and V is TRBV6-1, with 7 nucleotides matching TRBD1. Unmatched junction bases numbered 10, after V lost 2 bases and J lost 0 bases. CDR3 size: 17 residues. Germline V gene sequence: CDR1 MNHNS, CDR2 SASEGT. CDR3 nucleotides: TGTGCCAGCAGTGAACCGACGGACAGGCTAAGCTCCTACGAGCAGTACTTC. It codes for CASSEPTDRLSSYEQYF.

The CDR3 DNA reads TGTGCCAGCAGCTTGGAAGACAGGAACACTGAAGCTTTCTTT. Translated: CASSLEDRNTEAFF. This chain joins TRBV5-4 and TRBJ1-1, with D possibly being TRBD1 (5 bases). Germline V gene sequence: CDR1 SGHNT, CDR2 YYREEE (reference sequence). V gave up 0 bases and J gave up 1 base, with 7 bases separating them. The CDR3 loop spans 14 amino acids. Complete variable domain (other parts from reference TRBV5-4 and TRBJ1-1): ETGVTQSPTHLIKTRGQQVTLRCSSQSGHNTVSWYQQALGQGPQFIFQYYREEENGRGNFPPRFSGLQFPNYSSELNVNALELDDSALYLCASSLEDRNTEAFFGQGTRLTVV.

This clone was counted between two and nine times. The chain links TRBV6-6 to TRBJ2-7; TRBD2 matches at 12 bases. J lost 2 bases, V lost 5 bases, and 13 bases had no gene match. This CDR3 comprises 18 residues. CDR1 and CDR2 (germline): MNHNY, SVGAGI (reference sequence). The CDR3 sequence: CASSHEGRLAGGTYEQYV. The CDR3 DNA follows: TGTGCCAGCAGTCACGAGGGGCGTCTAGCGGGGGGGACCTACGAGCAGTACGTC.

This chain links TRBV21-1 with TRBJ2-1; TRBD1 was called by the table and not checked on the DNA. TRBV21-1 is marked as a pseudogene. This CDR3 is 15 amino acids long. In DNA form, the CDR3 reads TGTGCCAGCAGCAAAGAGGGGCGCTCCTACAATGAGCAGTTCTTC. It is translated as CASSKEGRSYNEQFF.

The rearrangement joins TRBV12-5 to TRBJ2-3; the D gene is possibly TRBD2 (6 bases). Germline CDR1 LGHNT, CDR2 FRNRAP. Trimming took 5 bases from V and 0 from J, leaving 12 bases between them. This CDR3 has 15 amino acids. The CDR3 DNA reads as TGTGCTAGTGGTCCAGGTGGGACTAGCACAGATACGCAGTATTTT. It yields the protein CASGPGGTSTDTQYF.

The genes are TRBV4-3 and TRBJ2-7; D ambiguous. Per the germline V gene, CDR1 is LGHNA and CDR2 is YSLEER. Trimming removed 0 bases at V and 3 bases at J, with 15 bases between. The CDR3 has 16 amino acids. CDR3 in DNA: TGCGCCAGCAGCCAAGAATCTGCCGACTTATACTACGAGCAGTACTTC. Amino acids: CASSQESADLYYEQYF.

The chain has TRBV6-5 and TRBJ2-5, with a tentative D call TRBD1 (5 bases). The V gene's germline CDR1 is MNHEY and CDR2 SVGAGI. The V end lost 2 bases, the J end lost 1 base, and 11 bases lay between the germline ends. The CDR3 covers 15 residues. The CDR3 reads CASSYLTRGQETQYF. CDR3 DNA: TGTGCCAGCAGTTACCTCACAAGGGGCCAAGAGACCCAGTACTTC.

V usage is TRBV5-6 and J usage is TRBJ2-1; D ambiguous. Trimming pared 6 bases from V and 8 bases from J, leaving 15 bases between. Germline V gives CDR1 SGHDT, CDR2 YYEEEE. This CDR3 contains 13 residues. CDR3 nucleotides: TGTGCCAGCAACGACCAGGTTTATGATGAGCAGTTCTTC. It codes for CASNDQVYDEQFF.

The CDR3 sequence is CASSVGGGGGQSDTQYF. CDR3 in DNA: TGTGCCAGCAGCGTGGGAGGGGGCGGAGGGCAATCAGATACGCAGTATTTT. V is TRBV5-4 and J is TRBJ2-3; D might be TRBD1 or TRBD2, each matching 7 bases. With 4 bases removed from V and 4 bases from J, the gap between germline ends came to 22 bases. Germline assignment: CDR1 SGHNT and CDR2 YYREEE (reference sequence). The CDR3 has 17 amino acids.

V gene TRBV27 combines with J gene TRBJ1-2; D possibly corresponds to TRBD1 (5 bases). Germline V gene sequence: CDR1 MNHEY, CDR2 SMNVEV (reference sequence). V was trimmed by 2 bases and J by 5 bases, leaving 15 bases between them. The CDR3 is 15 residues long. CDR3 protein: CASSLNLGRGYGYTF. CDR3 bases: TGTGCCAGCAGTTTAAATCTGGGGCGAGGGTATGGCTACACCTTC.